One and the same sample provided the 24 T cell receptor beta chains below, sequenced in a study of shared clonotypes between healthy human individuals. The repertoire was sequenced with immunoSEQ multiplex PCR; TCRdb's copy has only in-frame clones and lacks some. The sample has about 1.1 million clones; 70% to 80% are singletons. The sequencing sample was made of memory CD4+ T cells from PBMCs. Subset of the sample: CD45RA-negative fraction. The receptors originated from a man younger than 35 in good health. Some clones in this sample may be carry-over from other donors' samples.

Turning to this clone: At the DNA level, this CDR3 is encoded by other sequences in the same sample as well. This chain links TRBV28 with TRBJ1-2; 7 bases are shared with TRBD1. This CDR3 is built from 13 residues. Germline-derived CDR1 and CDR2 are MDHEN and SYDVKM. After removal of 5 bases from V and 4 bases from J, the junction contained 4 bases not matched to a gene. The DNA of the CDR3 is TGTGCCAGCAGTCTTAGGGGGCCCTATGGCTACACCTTC. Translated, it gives CASSLRGPYGYTF.

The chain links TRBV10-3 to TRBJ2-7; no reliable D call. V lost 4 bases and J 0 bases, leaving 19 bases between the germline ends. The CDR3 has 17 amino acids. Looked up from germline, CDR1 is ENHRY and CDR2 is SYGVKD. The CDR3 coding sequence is TGTGCCATCAGTGCAGTCGTGGTCGGAAGGAGCTCCTACGAGCAGTACTTC. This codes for CAISAVVVGRSSYEQYF.

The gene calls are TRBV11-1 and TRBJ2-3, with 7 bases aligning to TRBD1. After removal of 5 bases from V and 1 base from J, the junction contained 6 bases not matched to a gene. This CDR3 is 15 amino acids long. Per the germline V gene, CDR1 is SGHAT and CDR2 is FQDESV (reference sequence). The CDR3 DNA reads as TGTGCCAGCAGCGGGAGACAGGGACGCACAGATACGCAGTATTTT. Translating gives CASSGRQGRTDTQYF.

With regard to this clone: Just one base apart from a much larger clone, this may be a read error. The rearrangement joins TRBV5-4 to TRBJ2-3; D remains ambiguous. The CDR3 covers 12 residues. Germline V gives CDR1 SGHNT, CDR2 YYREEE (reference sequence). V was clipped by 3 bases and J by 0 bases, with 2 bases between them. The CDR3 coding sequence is TGTGCCAGCAGCTATAGCACAGATACGCAGTATTTT. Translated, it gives CASSYSTDTQYF.

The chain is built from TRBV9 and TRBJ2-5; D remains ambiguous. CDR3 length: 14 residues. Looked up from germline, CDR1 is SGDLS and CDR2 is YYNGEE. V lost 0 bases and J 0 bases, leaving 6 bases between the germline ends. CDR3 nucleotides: TGTGCCAGCAGCGTAGGTACCTACCAAGAGACCCAGTACTTC. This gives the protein CASSVGTYQETQYF.

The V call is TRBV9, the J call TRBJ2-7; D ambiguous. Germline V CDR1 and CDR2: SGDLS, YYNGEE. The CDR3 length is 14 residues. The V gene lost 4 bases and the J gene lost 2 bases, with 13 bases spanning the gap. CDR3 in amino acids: CASSPPAAPYEQYF. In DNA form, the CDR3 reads TGTGCCAGCAGCCCCCCGGCGGCTCCCTACGAGCAGTACTTC.

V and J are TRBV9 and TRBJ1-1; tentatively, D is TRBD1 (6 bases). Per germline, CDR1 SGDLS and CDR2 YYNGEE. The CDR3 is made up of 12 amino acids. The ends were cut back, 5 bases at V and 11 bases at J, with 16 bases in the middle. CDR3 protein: CASSGTGKEAFF. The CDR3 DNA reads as TGTGCCAGCAGTGGTACAGGGAAGGAGGCTTTCTTT.

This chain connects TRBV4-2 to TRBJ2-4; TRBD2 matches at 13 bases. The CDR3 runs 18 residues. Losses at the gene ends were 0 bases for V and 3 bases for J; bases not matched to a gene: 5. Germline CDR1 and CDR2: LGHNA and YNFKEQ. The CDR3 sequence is CASSQDWGTSGNKNIQYF. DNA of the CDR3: TGTGCCAGCAGCCAAGATTGGGGGACTAGCGGGAACAAAAACATTCAGTACTTC.

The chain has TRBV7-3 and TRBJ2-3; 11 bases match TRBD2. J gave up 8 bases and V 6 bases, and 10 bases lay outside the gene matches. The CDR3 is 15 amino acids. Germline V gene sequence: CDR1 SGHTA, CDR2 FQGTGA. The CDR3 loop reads CASSQLAGVQATQYF. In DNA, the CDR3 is TGTGCCAGCAGTCAACTAGCGGGAGTCCAAGCTACGCAGTATTTT.

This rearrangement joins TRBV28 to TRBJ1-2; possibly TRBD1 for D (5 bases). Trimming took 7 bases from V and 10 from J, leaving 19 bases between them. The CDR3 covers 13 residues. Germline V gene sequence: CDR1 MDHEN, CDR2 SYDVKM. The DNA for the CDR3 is TGTGCCAGCACGCCAGGGAGTCTCCCGTCCTACACCTTC. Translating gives CASTPGSLPSYTF.

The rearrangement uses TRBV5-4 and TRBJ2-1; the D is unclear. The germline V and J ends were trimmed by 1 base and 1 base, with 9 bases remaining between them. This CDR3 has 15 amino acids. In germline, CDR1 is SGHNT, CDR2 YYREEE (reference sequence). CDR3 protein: CASSLSSNSYNEQFF. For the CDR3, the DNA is TGTGCCAGCAGCTTGAGTAGCAATTCCTACAATGAGCAGTTCTTC. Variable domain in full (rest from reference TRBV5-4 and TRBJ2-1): ETGVTQSPTHLIKTRGQQVTLRCSSQSGHNTVSWYQQALGQGPQFIFQYYREEENGRGNFPPRFSGLQFPNYSSELNVNALELDDSALYLCASSLSSNSYNEQFFGPGTRLTVL.

The CDR3 region is CASSAGWAATNEKLFF. CDR3 coding DNA: TGTGCCAGCAGCGCCGGGTGGGCTGCAACTAATGAAAAACTGTTTTTT. This chain uses TRBV7-9 with TRBJ1-4, with D hard to call. Trimming pared 5 bases from V and 0 bases from J, leaving 13 bases between. CDR1 SEHNR and CDR2 FQNEAQ come from the germline V gene (reference sequence). This CDR3 comprises 16 residues.

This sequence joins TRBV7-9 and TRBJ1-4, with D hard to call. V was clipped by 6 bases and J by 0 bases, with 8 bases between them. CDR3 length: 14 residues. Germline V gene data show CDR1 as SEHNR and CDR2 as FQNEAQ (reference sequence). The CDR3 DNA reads TGTGCCAGCAGAGGCAAAACAACTAATGAAAAACTGTTTTTT. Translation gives CASRGKTTNEKLFF. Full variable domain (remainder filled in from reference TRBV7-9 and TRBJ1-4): DTGVSQNPRHKITKRGQNVTFRCDPISEHNRLYWYRQTLGQGPEFLTYFQNEAQLEKSRLLSDRFSAERPKGSFSTLEIQRTEQGDSAMYLCASRGKTTNEKLFFGSGTQLSVL.

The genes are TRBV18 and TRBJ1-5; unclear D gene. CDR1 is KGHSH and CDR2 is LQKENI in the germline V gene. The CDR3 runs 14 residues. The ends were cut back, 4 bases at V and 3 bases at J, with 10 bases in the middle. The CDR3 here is CASSLWTSNQPQHF. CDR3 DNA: TGTGCCAGCTCACTGTGGACTTCCAATCAGCCCCAGCATTTT.

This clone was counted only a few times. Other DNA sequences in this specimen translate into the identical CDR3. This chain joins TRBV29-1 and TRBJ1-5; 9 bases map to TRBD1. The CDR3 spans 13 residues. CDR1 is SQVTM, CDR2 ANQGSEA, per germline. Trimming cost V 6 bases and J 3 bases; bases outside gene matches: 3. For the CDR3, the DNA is TGCAGCGTGGGACAGGGCGACAATCAGCCCCAGCATTTT. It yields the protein CSVGQGDNQPQHF.

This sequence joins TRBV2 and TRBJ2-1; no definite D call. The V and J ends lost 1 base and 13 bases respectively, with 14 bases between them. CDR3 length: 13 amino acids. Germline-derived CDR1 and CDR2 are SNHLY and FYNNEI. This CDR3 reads CASSEEGPSGQFF. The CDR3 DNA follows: TGTGCCAGCAGTGAAGAAGGTCCCAGTGGACAGTTCTTC.

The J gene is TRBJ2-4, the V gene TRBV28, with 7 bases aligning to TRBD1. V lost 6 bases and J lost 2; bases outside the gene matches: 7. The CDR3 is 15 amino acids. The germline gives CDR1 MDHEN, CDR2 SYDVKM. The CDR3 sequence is CASRGQGVTKNIQYF. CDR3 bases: TGTGCCAGCAGAGGGCAGGGGGTTACCAAAAACATTCAGTACTTC.

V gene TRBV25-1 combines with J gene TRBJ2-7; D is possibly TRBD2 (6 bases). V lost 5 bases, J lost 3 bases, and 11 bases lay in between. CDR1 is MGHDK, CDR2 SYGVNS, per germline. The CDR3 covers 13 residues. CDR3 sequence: CASSKGLLYEQYF. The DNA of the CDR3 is TGTGCCAGCAGTAAGGGACTGCTCTACGAGCAGTACTTC.

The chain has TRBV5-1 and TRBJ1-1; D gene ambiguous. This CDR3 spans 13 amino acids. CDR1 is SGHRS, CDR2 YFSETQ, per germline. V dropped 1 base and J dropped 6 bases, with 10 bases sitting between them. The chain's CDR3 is CASSLLGMAEAFF. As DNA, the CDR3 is TGCGCCAGCAGCTTGCTAGGCATGGCTGAAGCTTTCTTT. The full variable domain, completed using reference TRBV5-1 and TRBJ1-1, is KAGVTQTPRYLIKTRGQQVTLSCSPISGHRSVSWYQQTPGQGLQFLFEYFSETQRNKGNFPGRFSGRQFSNSRSEMNVSTLELGDSALYLCASSLLGMAEAFFGQGTRLTVV.

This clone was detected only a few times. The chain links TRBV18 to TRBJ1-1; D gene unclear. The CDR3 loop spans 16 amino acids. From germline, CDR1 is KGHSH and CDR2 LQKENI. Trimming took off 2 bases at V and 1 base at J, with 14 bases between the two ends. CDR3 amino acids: CASSPRQASSNTEAFF. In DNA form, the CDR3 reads TGTGCCAGCTCACCAAGGCAGGCATCCTCGAACACTGAAGCTTTCTTT.

The DNA of the CDR3 is TGTGCCTGGAGATACCCTTTCGGTTCACCCCTCCACTTT. This gives the protein CAWRYPFGSPLHF. The chain joins TRBV30 to TRBJ1-6; D gene uncertain. The CDR3 has 13 amino acids. Germline V gene sequence: CDR1 GTSNPN, CDR2 SVGIG (reference sequence). Trimming removed 3 bases at V and 9 bases at J, with 12 bases between.

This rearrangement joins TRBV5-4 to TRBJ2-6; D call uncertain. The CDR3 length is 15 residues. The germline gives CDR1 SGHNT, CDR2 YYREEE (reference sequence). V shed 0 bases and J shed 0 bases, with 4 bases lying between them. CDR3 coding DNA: TGTGCCAGCAGCTTGGACTACTCTGGGGCCAACGTCCTGACTTTC. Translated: CASSLDYSGANVLTF.

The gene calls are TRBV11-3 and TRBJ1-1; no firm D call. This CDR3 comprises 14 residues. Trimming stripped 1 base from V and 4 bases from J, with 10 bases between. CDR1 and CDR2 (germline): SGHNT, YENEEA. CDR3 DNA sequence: TGTGCCAGCAGCTTAGGAGGCCGGGGCACTGAAGCTTTCTTT. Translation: CASSLGGRGTEAFF.

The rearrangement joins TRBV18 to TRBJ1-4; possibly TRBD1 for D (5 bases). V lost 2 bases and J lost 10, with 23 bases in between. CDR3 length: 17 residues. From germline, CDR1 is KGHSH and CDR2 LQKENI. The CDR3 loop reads CASSPSGPTGQGGKLFF. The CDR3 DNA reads TGTGCCAGCTCACCATCGGGCCCTACGGGGCAGGGCGGAAAACTGTTTTTT.